This T cell receptor beta chain was identified in a study of blood T cell repertoires in COVID-19. Germline loops: CDR1 SGDLS, CDR2 YYNGEE. The CDR3 spans 14 residues. Trimming removed 5 bases from V and 1 base from J, with 13 bases in between. Some clones are missing from TCRdb's copy, which holds only in-frame ones; the method was immunoSEQ multiplex PCR. This sample has 250,000 to 350,000 clones, with roughly 90% found just once. The chain links TRBV9 to TRBJ2-7; possible D gene TRBD2, 6 bases. The sequence was collected from a woman in her thirties or forties who had recovered from COVID-19. The source material was peripheral blood. CDR3 sequence (DNA): TGTGCCAGCAGAACGTCGGGAGTTTCCTACGAGCAGTACTTC. Translated: CASRTSGVSYEQYF. Using reference TRBV9 and TRBJ2-7 for the parts outside the CDR3, the full variable domain is DSGVTQTPKHLITATGQRVTLRCSPRSGDLSVYWYQQSLDQGLQFLIQYYNGEERAKGNILERFSAQQFPDLHSELNLSSLELGDSALYFCASRTSGVSYEQYFGPGTRLTVT.